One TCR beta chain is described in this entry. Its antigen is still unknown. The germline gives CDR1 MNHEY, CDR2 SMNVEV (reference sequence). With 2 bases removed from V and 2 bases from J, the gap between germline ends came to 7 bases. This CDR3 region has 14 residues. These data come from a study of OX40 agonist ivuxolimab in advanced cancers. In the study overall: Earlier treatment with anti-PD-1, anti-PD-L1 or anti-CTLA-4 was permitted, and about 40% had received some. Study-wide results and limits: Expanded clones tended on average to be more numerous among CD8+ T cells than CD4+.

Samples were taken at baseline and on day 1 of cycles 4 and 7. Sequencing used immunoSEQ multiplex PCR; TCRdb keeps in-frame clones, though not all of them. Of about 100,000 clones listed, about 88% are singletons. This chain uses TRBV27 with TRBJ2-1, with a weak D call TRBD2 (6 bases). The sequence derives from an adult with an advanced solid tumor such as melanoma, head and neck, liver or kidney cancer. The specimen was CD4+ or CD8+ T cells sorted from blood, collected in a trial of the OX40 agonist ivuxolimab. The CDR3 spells CASSLGGTYNEQFF. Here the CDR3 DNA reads TGTGCCAGCAGTTTAGGCGGGACCTACAATGAGCAGTTCTTC.